A selection of T cell receptor beta chains follows, all from one sample in a study of OX40 agonist ivuxolimab in advanced cancers. The protocol was immunoSEQ multiplex PCR, while the TCRdb copy is restricted to in-frame clones and leaves out a portion. Of approximately 100,000 clones listed, approximately 88% are singletons. The sequencing used CD4+ or CD8+ T cells sorted from blood, collected in a trial of the OX40 agonist ivuxolimab. The source is an adult with an advanced solid tumor such as melanoma, head and neck, liver or kidney cancer. The conserved cysteine and the conserved F or W are not part of the CDR3 here. Some rows mark clone size as missing; the rest say once, few, many or name a class of expanded clone.

v_call,clone_size,j_call,cdr3_aa
TRBV19,-,TRBJ1-4,ASSRLHQGLF
TRBV18,-,TRBJ2-5,ASSPGGGPETQY
TRBV6-1,-,TRBJ2-2,ASRGQVGNTGELF
TRBV7-3,-,TRBJ1-1,ASSLQFNTEAF
TRBV4-1,few,TRBJ2-7,ASMVQHGANSYEQY
TRBV18,-,TRBJ1-1,ASSPTLNTEAF
TRBV4-1,once,TRBJ1-1,ASSQEGDRGRGNTEAF
TRBV4-2,-,TRBJ2-7,ASSQAAGISYEQY
TRBV7-8,-,TRBJ1-5,ASIPGQGAGNQPQH
TRBV11-2,-,TRBJ1-2,ASSLSLSTGWLGGGYT
TRBV15,-,TRBJ2-1,ATSRDRMNEQF
TRBV2,-,TRBJ1-5,ASSEGQIDQPQH
TRBV29-1,-,TRBJ2-5,SVGYRTEAPETQY
TRBV4-3,once,TRBJ1-6,ASSQDSWSNSPLH
TRBV9,-,TRBJ2-5,ASSSRTGEVPQY
TRBV10-3,-,TRBJ2-5,ATAGGKGETQY
TRBV11-3,-,TRBJ2-3,ASSPTEYTDTQY
TRBV2,-,TRBJ1-4,ASSEAVGGEKLF
TRBV27,-,TRBJ2-7,ASGEGRGEQY
TRBV19,-,TRBJ2-4,ASSILGTGNVKAKNIQY
TRBV7-2,-,TRBJ1-1,ASSAPRENTEAF
TRBV19,-,TRBJ2-7,ASRGWDRGSEQY
TRBV7-3,-,TRBJ1-2,ASSTGLVSNYGYT
TRBV19,-,TRBJ1-5,ASNSNQPQH
TRBV28,-,TRBJ2-2,ASSSGGDTGELF
TRBV5-5,-,TRBJ1-1,ASSLWDRGRRYPGTEAF
TRBV7-9,-,TRBJ2-1,ASRDRAYNEQF
TRBV4-1,-,TRBJ1-2,ASSETGGYGYT
TRBV29-1,once,TRBJ2-1,SVEQGLNNEQF
TRBV11-2,-,TRBJ1-2,ASSLEGYGYT
TRBV4-3,-,TRBJ1-5,ASSQDMADQPQH
TRBV7-2,-,TRBJ1-3,ASSLVVTSGNTIY
TRBV4-1,-,TRBJ1-3,ASSPGTGYSSGNTIY
TRBV27,few,TRBJ1-2,ASSLSGAYGYT
TRBV6-5,-,TRBJ1-2,ASRSRGLNYGYT
TRBV6-1,-,TRBJ1-4,ASSGGRREKLF
TRBV5-1,-,TRBJ1-2,ASSLGTAKNYGYT
TRBV5-1,-,TRBJ2-7,ASSPGQGQY
TRBV7-2,-,TRBJ1-5,ASSLGVGTGEQH
TRBV7-2,-,TRBJ2-1,ASSSRPLAGGFDEQF
TRBV2,-,TRBJ2-1,ASSPSQTGFNPEQF
TRBV6-6,-,TRBJ2-3,ASAWSGGPSTDTQY
TRBV2,few,TRBJ2-3,ASTRLAGRDTQY
TRBV5-1,-,TRBJ2-3,ASSIGWGSTDTQY
TRBV5-1,-,TRBJ2-1,ASFNNNEQF